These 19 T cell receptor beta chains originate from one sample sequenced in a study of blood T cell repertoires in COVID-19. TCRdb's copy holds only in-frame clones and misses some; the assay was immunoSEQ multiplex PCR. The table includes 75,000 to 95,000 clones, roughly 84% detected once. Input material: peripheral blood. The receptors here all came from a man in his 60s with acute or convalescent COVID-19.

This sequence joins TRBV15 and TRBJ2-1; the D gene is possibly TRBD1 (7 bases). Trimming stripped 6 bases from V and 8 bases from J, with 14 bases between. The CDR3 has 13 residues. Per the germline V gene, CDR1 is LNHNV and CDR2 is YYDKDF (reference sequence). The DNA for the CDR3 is TGTGCCACCAGGTATCAGGGGGGAGATGAGCAGTTCTTC. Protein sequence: CATRYQGGDEQFF.

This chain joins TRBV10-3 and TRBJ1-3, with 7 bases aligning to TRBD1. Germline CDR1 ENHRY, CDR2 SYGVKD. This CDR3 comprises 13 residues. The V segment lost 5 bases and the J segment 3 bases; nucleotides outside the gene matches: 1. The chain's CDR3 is CAISTGDGNTIYF. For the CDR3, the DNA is TGTGCCATCAGTACAGGGGATGGAAACACCATATATTTT.

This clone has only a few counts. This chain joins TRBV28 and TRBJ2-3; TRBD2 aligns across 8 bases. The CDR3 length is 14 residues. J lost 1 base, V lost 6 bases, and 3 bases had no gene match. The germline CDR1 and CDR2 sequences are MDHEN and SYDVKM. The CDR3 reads CASSQLAGTDTQYF. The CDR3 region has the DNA TGTGCCAGCAGCCAACTAGCGGGCACAGATACGCAGTATTTT. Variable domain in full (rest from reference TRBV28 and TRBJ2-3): DVKVTQSSRYLVKRTGEKVFLECVQDMDHENMFWYRQDPGLGLRLIYFSYDVKMKEKGDIPEGYSVSREKKERFSLILESASTNQTSMYLCASSQLAGTDTQYFGPGTRLTVL.

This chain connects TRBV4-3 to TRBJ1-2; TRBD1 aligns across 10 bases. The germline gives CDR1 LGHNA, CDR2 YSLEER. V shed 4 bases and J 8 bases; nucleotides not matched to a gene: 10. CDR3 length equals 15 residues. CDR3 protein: CASSPRLDRGDGYTF. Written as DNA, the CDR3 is TGCGCCAGCAGCCCCCGATTGGACAGGGGGGACGGCTACACCTTC.

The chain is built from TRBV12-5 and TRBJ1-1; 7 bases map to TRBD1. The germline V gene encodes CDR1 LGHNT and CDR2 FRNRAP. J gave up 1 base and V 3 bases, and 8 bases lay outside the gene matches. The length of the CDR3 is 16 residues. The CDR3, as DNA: TGTGCTAGTGGTTTCCCATTAGACAGGGCGAACACTGAAGCTTTCTTT. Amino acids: CASGFPLDRANTEAFF.

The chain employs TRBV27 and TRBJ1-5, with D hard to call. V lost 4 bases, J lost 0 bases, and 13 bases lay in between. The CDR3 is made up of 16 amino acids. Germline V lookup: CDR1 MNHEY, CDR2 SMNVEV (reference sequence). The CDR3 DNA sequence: TGTGCCAGCAGTTCCATGGCGGCTTATAGCAATCAGCCCCAGCATTTT. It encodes CASSSMAAYSNQPQHF.

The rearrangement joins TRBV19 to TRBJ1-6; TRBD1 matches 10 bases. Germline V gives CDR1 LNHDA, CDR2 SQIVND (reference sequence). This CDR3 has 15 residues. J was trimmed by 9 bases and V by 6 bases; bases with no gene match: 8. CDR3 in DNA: TGTGCCAGTAGATACGGGACAGGGGTTGGTTCACCCCTCCACTTT. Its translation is CASRYGTGVGSPLHF.

CDR3 DNA: TGTGCCAGCAGCTTTATAGAGAACACTGAAGCTTTCTTT. Translation: CASSFIENTEAFF. The gene calls are TRBV5-6 and TRBJ1-1; D not certain. CDR1 and CDR2 from the germline V gene are SGHDT and YYEEEE. V lost 2 bases, J lost 1 base, and 6 bases lay in between. This CDR3 contains 13 residues.

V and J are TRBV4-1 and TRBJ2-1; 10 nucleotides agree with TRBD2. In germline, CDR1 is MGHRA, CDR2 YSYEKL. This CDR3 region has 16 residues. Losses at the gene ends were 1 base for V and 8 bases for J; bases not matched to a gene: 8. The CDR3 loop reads CASSQVGAGGPHEQFF. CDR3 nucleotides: TGCGCCAGCAGCCAAGTAGGAGCGGGGGGGCCCCATGAGCAGTTCTTC.

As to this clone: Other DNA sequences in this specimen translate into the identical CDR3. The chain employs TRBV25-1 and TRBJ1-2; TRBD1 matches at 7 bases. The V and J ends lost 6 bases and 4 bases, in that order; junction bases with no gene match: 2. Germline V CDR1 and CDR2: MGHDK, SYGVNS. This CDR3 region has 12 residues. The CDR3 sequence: CASSQGGYGYTF. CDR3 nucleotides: TGTGCCAGCAGCCAGGGGGGCTATGGCTACACCTTC.

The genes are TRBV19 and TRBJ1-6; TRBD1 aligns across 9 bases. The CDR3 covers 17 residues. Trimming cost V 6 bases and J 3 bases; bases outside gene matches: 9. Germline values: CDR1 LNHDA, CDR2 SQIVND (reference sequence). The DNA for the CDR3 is TGTGCCAGTAGCTCAGGGACAGGGACAATCTATAATTCACCCCTCCACTTT. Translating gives CASSSGTGTIYNSPLHF.

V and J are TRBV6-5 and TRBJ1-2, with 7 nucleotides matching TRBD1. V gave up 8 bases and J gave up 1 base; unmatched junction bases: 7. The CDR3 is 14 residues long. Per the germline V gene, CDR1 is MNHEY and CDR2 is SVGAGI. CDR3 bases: TGTGCCAGCGGACAGGCGAAACATAACTATGGCTACACCTTC. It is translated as CASGQAKHNYGYTF.

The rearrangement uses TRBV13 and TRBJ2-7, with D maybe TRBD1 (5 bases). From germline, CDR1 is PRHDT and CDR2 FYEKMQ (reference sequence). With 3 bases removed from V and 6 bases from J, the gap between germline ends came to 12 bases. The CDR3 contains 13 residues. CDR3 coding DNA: TGTGCCAGCAGCTTTATACAGGAATCCGAGCAGTACTTC. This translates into CASSFIQESEQYF.

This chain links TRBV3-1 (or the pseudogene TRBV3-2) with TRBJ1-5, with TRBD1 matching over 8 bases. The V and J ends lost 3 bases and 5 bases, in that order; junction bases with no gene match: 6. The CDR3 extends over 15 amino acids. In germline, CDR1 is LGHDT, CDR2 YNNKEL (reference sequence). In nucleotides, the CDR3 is TGTGCCAGCAGCCAGGACACAGGGGGAGATCAGCCCCAGCATTTT. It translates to CASSQDTGGDQPQHF.

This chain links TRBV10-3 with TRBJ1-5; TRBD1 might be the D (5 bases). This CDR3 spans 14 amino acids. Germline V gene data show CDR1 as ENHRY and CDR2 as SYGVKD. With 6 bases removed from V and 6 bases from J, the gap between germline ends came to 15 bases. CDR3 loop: CAIRDTGLLQPQHF. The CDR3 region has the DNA TGTGCCATCAGGGACACAGGTTTACTTCAGCCCCAGCATTTT.

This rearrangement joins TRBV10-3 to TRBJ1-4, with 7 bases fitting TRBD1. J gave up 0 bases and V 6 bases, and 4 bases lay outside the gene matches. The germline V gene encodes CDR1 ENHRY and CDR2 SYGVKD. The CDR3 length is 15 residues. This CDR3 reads CAISGTAPTNEKLFF. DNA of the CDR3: TGTGCCATCAGCGGGACAGCCCCAACTAATGAAAAACTGTTTTTT.

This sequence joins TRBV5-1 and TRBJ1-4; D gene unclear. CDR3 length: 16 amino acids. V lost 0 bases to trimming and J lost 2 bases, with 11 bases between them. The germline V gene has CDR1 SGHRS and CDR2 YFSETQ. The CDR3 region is CASSLGSGKTNEKLFF. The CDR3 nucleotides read TGCGCCAGCAGCTTGGGTTCGGGGAAGACTAATGAAAAACTGTTTTTT.

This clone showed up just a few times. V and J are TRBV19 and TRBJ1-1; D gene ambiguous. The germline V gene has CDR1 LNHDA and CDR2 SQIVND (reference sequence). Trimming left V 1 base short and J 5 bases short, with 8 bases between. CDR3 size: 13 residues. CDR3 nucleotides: TGTGCCAGTAGTATAGGGAGTTGGACTGAAGCTTTCTTT. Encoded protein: CASSIGSWTEAFF.

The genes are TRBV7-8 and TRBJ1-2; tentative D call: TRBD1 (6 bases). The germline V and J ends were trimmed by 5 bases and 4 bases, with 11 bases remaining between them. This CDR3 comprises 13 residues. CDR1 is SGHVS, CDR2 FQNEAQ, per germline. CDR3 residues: CASSTDRSYGYTF. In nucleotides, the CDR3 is TGTGCCAGCAGCACGGACAGAAGCTATGGCTACACCTTC.